The T cell receptor beta chain under discussion was sequenced for a study of blood T cells in healthy people across ages. Germline V gene lookup returns CDR1 MNHEY and CDR2 SMNVEV (reference sequence). The V and J ends lost 5 bases and 6 bases respectively, with 14 bases between them. This CDR3 comprises 13 residues. This clonotype was picked up many times. For the second PCR, which ran for about 6 to 12 cycles, a sample-barcoded 5' primer and a J-beta primer mix were used. TCRdb re-called the 5' RACE reads with MiXCR, one entry per CDR3 protein. This repertoire shows around 1,000,000 distinct CDR3 sequences, more than 30% found once; its top ten account for about an eighth.

The receptor was isolated from a young man in good health. This rearrangement joins TRBV27 to TRBJ2-7; either TRBD1 or TRBD2 may fit D (5 bases each). Sequenced sample: blood. CDR3 sequence: CASSPGTGFEQYF. The CDR3 DNA reads as TGTGCCAGCAGTCCCGGGACGGGGTTCGAGCAGTACTTC.